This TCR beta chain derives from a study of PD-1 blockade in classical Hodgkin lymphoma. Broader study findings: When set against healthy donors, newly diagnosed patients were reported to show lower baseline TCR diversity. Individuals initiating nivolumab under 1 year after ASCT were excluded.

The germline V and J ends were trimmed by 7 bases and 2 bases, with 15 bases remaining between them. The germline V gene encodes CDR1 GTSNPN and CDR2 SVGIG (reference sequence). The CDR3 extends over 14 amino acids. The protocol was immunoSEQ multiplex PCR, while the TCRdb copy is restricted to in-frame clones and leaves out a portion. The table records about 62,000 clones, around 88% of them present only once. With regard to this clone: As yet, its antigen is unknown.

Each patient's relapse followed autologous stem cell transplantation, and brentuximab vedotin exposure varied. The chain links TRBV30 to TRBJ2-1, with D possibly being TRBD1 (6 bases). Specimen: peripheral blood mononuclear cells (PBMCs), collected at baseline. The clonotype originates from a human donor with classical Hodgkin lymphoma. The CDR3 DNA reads TGTGCCTTTCACCCCGGGGACACCTACAATGAGCAGTTCTTC. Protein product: CAFHPGDTYNEQFF.